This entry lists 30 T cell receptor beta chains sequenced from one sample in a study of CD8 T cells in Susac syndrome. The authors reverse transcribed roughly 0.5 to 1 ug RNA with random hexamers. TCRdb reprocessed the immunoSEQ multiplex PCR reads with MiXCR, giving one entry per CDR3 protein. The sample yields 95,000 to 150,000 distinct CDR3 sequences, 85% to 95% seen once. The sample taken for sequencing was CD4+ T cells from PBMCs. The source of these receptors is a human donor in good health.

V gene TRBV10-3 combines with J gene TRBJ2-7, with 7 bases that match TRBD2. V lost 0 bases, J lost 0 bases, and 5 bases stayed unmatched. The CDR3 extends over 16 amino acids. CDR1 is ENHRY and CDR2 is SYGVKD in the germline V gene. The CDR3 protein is CAISESALADSYEQYF. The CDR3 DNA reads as TGTGCCATCAGTGAGTCTGCGCTAGCGGACTCCTACGAGCAGTACTTC.

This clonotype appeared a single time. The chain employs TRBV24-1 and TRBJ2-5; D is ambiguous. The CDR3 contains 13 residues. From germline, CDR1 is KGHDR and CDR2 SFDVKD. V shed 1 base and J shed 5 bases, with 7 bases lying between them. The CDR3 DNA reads TGTGCCACCAGTGATTTTAAAGGGGAGACCCAGTACTTC. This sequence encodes CATSDFKGETQYF.

In nucleotides, the CDR3 is TGTGCCAGCAGCAGACCGGGACAGGGTTTGGGTTCCCTCTCCTACGAGCAGTACTTC. Amino acid sequence: CASSRPGQGLGSLSYEQYF. The J gene is TRBJ2-7, the V gene TRBV7-8, with TRBD1 matching over 9 bases. Trimming cost V 5 bases and J 0 bases; bases outside gene matches: 17. CDR3 length: 19 amino acids. Per the germline V gene, CDR1 is SGHVS and CDR2 is FQNEAQ.

The CDR3 bases are TGCAGTGCTGGGACAGGGGCCACCTACGAGCAGTACTTC. It is translated as CSAGTGATYEQYF. The chain has TRBV20-1 and TRBJ2-7; 10 bases match TRBD1. V was pared by 5 bases and J by 2 bases, with 3 bases of the junction left unmatched. The germline CDR1 and CDR2 sequences are DFQATT and SNEGSKA (reference sequence). The CDR3 is 13 residues long.

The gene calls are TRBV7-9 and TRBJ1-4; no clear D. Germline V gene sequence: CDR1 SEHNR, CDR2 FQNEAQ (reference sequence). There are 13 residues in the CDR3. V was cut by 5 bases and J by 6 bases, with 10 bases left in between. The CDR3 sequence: CASSPRRDEKLFF. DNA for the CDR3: TGTGCCAGCAGCCCCAGGAGGGATGAAAAACTGTTTTTT.

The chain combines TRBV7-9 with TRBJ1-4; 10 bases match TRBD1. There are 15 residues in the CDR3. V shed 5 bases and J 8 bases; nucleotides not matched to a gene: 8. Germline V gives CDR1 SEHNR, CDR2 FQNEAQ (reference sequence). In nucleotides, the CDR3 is TGTGCCAGCAGCCTGGGACAGGGGAAAAACGAAAAACTGTTTTTT. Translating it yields CASSLGQGKNEKLFF.

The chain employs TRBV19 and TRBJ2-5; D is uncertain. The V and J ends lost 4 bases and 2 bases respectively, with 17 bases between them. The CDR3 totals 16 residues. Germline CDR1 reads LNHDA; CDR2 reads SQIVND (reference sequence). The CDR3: CASSKTPLAVQETQYF. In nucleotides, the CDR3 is TGTGCCAGTAGTAAGACCCCCCTGGCGGTGCAAGAGACCCAGTACTTC.

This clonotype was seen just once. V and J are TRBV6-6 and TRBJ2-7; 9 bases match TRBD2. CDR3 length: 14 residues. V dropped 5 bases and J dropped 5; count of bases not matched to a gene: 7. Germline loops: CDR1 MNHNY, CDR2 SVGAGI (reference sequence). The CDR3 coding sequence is TGTGCCAGCAGTCTAGCGGGACTACCTAACGAGCAGTACTTC. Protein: CASSLAGLPNEQYF.

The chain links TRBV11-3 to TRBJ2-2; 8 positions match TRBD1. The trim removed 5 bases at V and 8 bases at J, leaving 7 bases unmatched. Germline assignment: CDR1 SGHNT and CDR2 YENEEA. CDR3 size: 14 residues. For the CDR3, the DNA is TGTGCCAGCAGCACAGACAGGGGTAGGGGGGAGCTGTTTTTT. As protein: CASSTDRGRGELFF.

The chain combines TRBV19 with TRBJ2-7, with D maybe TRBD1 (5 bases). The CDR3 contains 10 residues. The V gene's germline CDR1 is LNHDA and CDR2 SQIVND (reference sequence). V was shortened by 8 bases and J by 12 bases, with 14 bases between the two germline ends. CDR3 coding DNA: TGTGCCAGTGTGACAGCGCAGAGGTACTTC. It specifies CASVTAQRYF.

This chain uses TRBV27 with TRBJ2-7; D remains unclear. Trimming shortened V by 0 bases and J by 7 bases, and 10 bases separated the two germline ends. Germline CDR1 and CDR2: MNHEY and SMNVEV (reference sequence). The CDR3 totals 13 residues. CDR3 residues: CASSLSPVTEQYF. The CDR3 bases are TGTGCCAGCAGTTTATCGCCAGTAACAGAGCAGTACTTC.

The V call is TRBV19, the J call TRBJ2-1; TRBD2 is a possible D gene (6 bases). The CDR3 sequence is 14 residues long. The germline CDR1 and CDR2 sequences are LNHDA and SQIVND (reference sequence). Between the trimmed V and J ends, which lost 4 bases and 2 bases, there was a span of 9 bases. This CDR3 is CASSRDLAYNEQFF. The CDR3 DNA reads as TGTGCCAGTAGTAGGGACTTAGCCTACAATGAGCAGTTCTTC. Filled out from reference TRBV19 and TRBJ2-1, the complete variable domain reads DGGITQSPKYLFRKEGQNVTLSCEQNLNHDAMYWYRQDPGQGLRLIYYSQIVNDFQKGDIAEGYSVSREKKESFPLTVTSAQKNPTAFYLCASSRDLAYNEQFFGPGTRLTVL.

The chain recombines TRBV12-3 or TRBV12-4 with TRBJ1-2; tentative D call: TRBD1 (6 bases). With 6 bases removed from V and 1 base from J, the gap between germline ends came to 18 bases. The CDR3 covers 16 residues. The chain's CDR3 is CASRRGGGGYNYGYTF. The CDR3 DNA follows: TGTGCCAGCAGACGAGGCGGGGGCGGATATAACTATGGCTACACCTTC.

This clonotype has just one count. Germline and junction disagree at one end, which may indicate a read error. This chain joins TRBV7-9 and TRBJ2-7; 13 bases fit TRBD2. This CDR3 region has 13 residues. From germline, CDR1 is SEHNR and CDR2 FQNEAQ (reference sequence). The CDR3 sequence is CASSSGLAGVGDF. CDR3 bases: TGTGCCAGCAGCTCAGGACTAGCGGGAGTAGGGGACTTC.

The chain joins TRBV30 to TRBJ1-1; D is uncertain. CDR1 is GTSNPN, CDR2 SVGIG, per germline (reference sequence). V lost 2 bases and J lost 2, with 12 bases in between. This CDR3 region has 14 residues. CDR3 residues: CAWSTVARNTEAFF. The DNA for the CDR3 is TGTGCCTGGAGTACAGTCGCCCGAAACACTGAAGCTTTCTTT.

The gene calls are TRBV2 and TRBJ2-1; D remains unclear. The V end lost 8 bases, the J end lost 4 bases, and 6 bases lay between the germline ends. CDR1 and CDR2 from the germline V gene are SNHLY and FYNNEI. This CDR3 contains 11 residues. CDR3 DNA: TGTGCCAGCGGATTGTACAATGAGCAGTTCTTC. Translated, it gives CASGLYNEQFF. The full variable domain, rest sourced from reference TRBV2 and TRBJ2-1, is EPEVTQTPSHQVTQMGQEVILRCVPISNHLYFYWYRQILGQKVEFLVSFYNNEISEKSEIFDDQFSVERPDGSNFTLKIRSTKLEDSAMYFCASGLYNEQFFGPGTRLTVL.

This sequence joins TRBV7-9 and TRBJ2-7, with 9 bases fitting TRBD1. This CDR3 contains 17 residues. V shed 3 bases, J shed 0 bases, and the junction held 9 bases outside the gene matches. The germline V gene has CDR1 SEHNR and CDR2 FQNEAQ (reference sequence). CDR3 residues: CASSLGGTGKVSYEQYF. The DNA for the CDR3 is TGTGCCAGCAGCTTGGGGGGGACAGGGAAGGTCTCCTACGAGCAGTACTTC.

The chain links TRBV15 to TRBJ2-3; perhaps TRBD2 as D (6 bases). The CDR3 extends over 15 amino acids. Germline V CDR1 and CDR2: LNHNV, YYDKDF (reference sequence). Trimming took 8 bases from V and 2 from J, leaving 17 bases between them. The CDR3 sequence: CATYRESPTTDTQYF. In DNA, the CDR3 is TGTGCCACCTACCGGGAGTCCCCTACCACAGATACGCAGTATTTT.

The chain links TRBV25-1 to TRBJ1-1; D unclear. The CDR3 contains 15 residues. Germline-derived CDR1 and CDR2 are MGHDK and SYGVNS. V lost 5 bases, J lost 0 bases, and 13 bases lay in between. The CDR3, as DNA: TGTGCCAGCAGTTTATCCGGACGGATGAACACTGAAGCTTTCTTT. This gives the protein CASSLSGRMNTEAFF.

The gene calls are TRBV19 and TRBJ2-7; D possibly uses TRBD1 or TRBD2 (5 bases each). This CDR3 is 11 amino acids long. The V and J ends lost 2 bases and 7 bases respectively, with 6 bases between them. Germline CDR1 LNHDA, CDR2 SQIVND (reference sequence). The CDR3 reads CASSIWGEQYF. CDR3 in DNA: TGTGCCAGTAGTATATGGGGGGAGCAGTACTTC.

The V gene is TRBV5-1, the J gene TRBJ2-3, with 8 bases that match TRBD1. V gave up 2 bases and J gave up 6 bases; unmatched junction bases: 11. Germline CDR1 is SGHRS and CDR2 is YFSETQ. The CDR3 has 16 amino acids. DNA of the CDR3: TGCGCCAGCAGCTTCGGACAGGGATCGTCGAGGGATACGCAGTATTTT. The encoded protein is CASSFGQGSSRDTQYF.

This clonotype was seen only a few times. Written as DNA, the CDR3 is TGTGCCAGCAGCTTAGCGGGAGGGCCGAACACCGGGGAGCTGTTTTTT. Translating it yields CASSLAGGPNTGELFF. The chain has TRBV7-2 and TRBJ2-2; 7 positions agree with TRBD2. CDR1 is SGHTA and CDR2 is FQGNSA in the germline V gene. The CDR3 totals 16 residues. Trimming took 0 bases from V and 0 from J; bases not matched to a gene: 1. Based on the CDR3 plus reference TRBV7-2 and TRBJ2-2, the full variable domain is GAGVSQSPSNKVTEKGKDVELRCDPISGHTALYWYRQSLGQGLEFLIYFQGNSAPDKSGLPSDRFSAERTGGSVSTLTIQRTQQEDSAVYLCASSLAGGPNTGELFFGEGSRLTVL.

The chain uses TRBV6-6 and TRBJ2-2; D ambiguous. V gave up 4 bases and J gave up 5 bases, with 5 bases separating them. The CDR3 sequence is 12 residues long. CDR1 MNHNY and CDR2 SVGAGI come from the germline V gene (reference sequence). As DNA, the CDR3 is TGTGCCAGCAGTTCGCCAACCGGGGAGCTGTTTTTT. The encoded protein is CASSSPTGELFF.

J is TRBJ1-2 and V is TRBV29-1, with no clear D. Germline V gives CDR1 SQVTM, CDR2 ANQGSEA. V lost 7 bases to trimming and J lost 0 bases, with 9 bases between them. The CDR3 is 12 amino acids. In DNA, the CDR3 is TGCAGCGGGGGAGACTCTAACTATGGCTACACCTTC. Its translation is CSGGDSNYGYTF.

The CDR3 DNA reads TGCAGTGCTAGTCCCCGGTACGAGCAGTACTTC. Amino acids: CSASPRYEQYF. The chain joins TRBV20-1 to TRBJ2-7; D gene unclear. This CDR3 region has 11 residues. Germline V lookup: CDR1 DFQATT, CDR2 SNEGSKA (reference sequence). V dropped 3 bases and J dropped 4 bases, with 7 bases sitting between them.

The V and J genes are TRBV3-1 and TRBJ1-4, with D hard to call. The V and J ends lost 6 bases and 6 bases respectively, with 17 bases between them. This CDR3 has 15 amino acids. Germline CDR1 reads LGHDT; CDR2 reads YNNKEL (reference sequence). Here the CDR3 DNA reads TGTGCCAGCAGTTTTCTAGGGTCCGGGGATGAAAAACTGTTTTTT. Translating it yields CASSFLGSGDEKLFF.

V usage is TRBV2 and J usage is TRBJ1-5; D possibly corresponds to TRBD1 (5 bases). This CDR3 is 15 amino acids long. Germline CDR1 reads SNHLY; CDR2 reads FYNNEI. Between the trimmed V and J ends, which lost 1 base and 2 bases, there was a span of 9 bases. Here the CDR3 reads CASSEETAGNQPQHF. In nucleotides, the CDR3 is TGTGCCAGCAGTGAAGAGACAGCGGGCAATCAGCCCCAGCATTTT.

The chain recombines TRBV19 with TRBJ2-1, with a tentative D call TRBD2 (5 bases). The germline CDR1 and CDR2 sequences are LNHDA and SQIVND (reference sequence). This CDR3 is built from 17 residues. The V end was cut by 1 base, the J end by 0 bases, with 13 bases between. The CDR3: CASSIGPSGSSYNEQFF. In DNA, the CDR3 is TGTGCCAGTAGTATAGGGCCCTCGGGGAGCTCCTACAATGAGCAGTTCTTC. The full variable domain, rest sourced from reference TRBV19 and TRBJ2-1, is DGGITQSPKYLFRKEGQNVTLSCEQNLNHDAMYWYRQDPGQGLRLIYYSQIVNDFQKGDIAEGYSVSREKKESFPLTVTSAQKNPTAFYLCASSIGPSGSSYNEQFFGPGTRLTVL.

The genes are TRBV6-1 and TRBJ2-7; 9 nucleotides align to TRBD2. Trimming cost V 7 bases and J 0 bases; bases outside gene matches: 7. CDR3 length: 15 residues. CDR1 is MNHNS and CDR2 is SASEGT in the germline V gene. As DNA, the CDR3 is TGTGCCAGCATTCCGACTAGCGGAAGCTCCTACGAGCAGTACTTC. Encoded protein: CASIPTSGSSYEQYF.

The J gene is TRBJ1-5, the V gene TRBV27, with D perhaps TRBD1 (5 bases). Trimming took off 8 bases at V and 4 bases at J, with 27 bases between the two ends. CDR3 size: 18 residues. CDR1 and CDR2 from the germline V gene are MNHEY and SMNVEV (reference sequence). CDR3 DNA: TGTGCCAGCCCCTTTTGGGAGGCCGGTCCAGGGCGTAATCAGCCCCAGCATTTT. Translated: CASPFWEAGPGRNQPQHF.